A selection of T cell receptor beta chains follows, all from one sample in a study of T cell responses to AZD1222 COVID-19 vaccine. The repertoire was sequenced with immunoSEQ multiplex PCR; TCRdb's copy has only in-frame clones and lacks some. The repertoire includes about 110,000 clones, approximately 90% of them detected once, and roughly 3.2% sits in the top ten. Here the sequenced sample was peripheral blood, taken on day 0 of MenACWY control vaccination. The source is an adult in good health. The CDR3 runs from the conserved cysteine through the conserved F or W. The D gene is left open where the match is weak. Only part of the rows carry a size: once, few, many, or a class if the clone is expanded.

j_call	d_call	clone_size	v_call	cdr3_nt	cdr3_aa
TRBJ2-7	TRBD1	-	TRBV6-5	TGTGCCAGCAGTCTCAGGGGGACAGGAACCTACGAGCAGTACTTC	CASSLRGTGTYEQYF
TRBJ2-5	TRBD2	-	TRBV29-1	TGCAGCGTGCCCGGGACTAGCGGGGGGGTTGGTCAAGAGACCCAGTACTTC	CSVPGTSGGVGQETQYF
TRBJ1-4	-	-	TRBV28	TGTGCCAGCACCAGGGGTTGGAACGGTGAAAAACTGTTTTTT	CASTRGWNGEKLFF
TRBJ1-2	TRBD1	-	TRBV18	TGTGCCAGCTCACCAATGACAGGGCGGGACTATGGCTACACCTTC	CASSPMTGRDYGYTF
TRBJ2-1	TRBD2	-	TRBV4-1	TGCGCCAGCAGCCAAGCGGGACTAGCGGGGGAGAATGAGCAGTTCTTC	CASSQAGLAGENEQFF
TRBJ2-7	-	-	TRBV9	TGTGCCAGCAGCGTAGGGGCTACGGCTGACTACGAGCAGTACTTC	CASSVGATADYEQYF
TRBJ1-5	-	-	TRBV5-1	TGCGCCAGCAGCTTGCGGGGGCACCCAGAGCCCCAGCATTTT	CASSLRGHPEPQHF
TRBJ1-4	-	-	TRBV15	TGTGCCACCAGCAGACCGTCTAGGCCGGGCGAAAAACTGTTTTTT	CATSRPSRPGEKLFF
TRBJ1-2	-	once	TRBV5-1	TGCGCCAGCAGCGTAGACAGAGACTATGGCTACACCTTC	CASSVDRDYGYTF
TRBJ1-2	-	-	TRBV4-2	TGTGCCAGCAGCCAAGACCTTTCAGGAGCCTTCGGCTACACCTTC	CASSQDLSGAFGYTF
TRBJ1-5	TRBD1	-	TRBV11-2	TGTGCCAGCAGCTTAGGTCAGGGGGCAGGACAGCCCCAGCATTTT	CASSLGQGAGQPQHF
TRBJ2-7	-	-	TRBV2	TGTGCCAGCAGTGAGCTCATCTACGAGCAGTACTTC	CASSELIYEQYF
TRBJ1-5	-	-	TRBV16	TGTGCCAGCAACCGGATCAGCAATCAGCCCCAGCATTTT	CASNRISNQPQHF
TRBJ2-1	TRBD1	once	TRBV15	TGTGCCAGCGCTACCCGGGACAGGGTCCATGAGCAGTTCTTC	CASATRDRVHEQFF
TRBJ2-3	-	-	TRBV7-9	TGTGCCAGCAGCTCGCAGCGACGGGGAACTACAGATACGCAGTATTTT	CASSSQRRGTTDTQYF
TRBJ1-5	-	-	TRBV6-5	TGTGCCAGCAGTTCCTTCTGGGGTCAGCCCCAGCATTTT	CASSSFWGQPQHF
TRBJ1-1	TRBD1	-	TRBV10-1	TGCGCCAGCAGACAGGGACAGGGAACTGAAGCTTTCTTT	CASRQGQGTEAFF
TRBJ2-7	-	-	TRBV5-1	TGCGCCAGCAGCTTGGAGGGGGGTTCGGGCGAGCAGTACTTC	CASSLEGGSGEQYF
TRBJ2-5	TRBD2	-	TRBV7-9	TGTGCCAGCAGCTTCGGGGCGGGGGGGCCGGAGACCCAGTACTTC	CASSFGAGGPETQYF
TRBJ2-3	TRBD1	-	TRBV15	TGTGCCACCAGCAGAGATCTCCGGACAGGTGGGACCGATACGCAGTATTTT	CATSRDLRTGGTDTQYF
TRBJ2-1	TRBD2	-	TRBV11-2	TGTGCCAGCACACGACGCGGACTAGCGGGGGGGCTGCCCTACAATGAGCAGTTCTTC	CASTRRGLAGGLPYNEQFF
TRBJ2-7	TRBD1	few	TRBV5-4	TGTGCCAGCAGCTTACAGGGGACAACCTACGAGCAGTACTTC	CASSLQGTTYEQYF
TRBJ2-2	TRBD1	-	TRBV7-2	TGTGCCAGCAGGCCTTCCGGGACAGGGAACACCGGGGAGCTGTTTTTT	CASRPSGTGNTGELFF
TRBJ2-7	TRBD1	-	TRBV10-1	TGCGCCAGCAGTTCAGGGGGTTCGAGCGAGCAGTACTTC	CASSSGGSSEQYF
TRBJ1-1	-	-	TRBV5-6	TGTGCCAGCAGGACTAACGGTGGGGCACTGAAAGCTTTCTTT	CASRTNGGALKAFF
TRBJ1-6	-	-	TRBV7-9	TGTGCCAGCAGCCCCGTCGGGACGGTCAATTCACCCCTCCACTTT	CASSPVGTVNSPLHF
TRBJ1-1	-	-	TRBV10-3	TGTGCCGCAGCGGGACGGCCGCTCGCTGAAGCTTTCTTT	CAAAGRPLAEAFF
TRBJ2-7	TRBD1	-	TRBV9	TGTGCCAGCAGCGTAGCAACAGGGGGCGCGGCGGAGCAGTACTTC	CASSVATGGAAEQYF
TRBJ1-1	-	-	TRBV18	TGTGCCAGCTCACCCACCCGTGACAGTTTGAACACTGAAGCTTTCTTT	CASSPTRDSLNTEAFF
TRBJ2-7	TRBD2	-	TRBV7-2	TGTGCCAGCAGTATAGCGGGGGGAGGATACGAGCAGTACTTC	CASSIAGGGYEQYF
TRBJ1-5	-	-	TRBV7-9	TGTGCCAGCAGCTCACTCGGGGGGAACAATCAGCCCCAGCATTTT	CASSSLGGNNQPQHF
TRBJ2-4	-	-	TRBV9	TGTGCCAGCAGCGTTGGGGACAGCCAGGGAGGGATGGACAAAAACATTCAGTACTTC	CASSVGDSQGGMDKNIQYF
TRBJ2-2	-	-	TRBV4-3	TGCGCCAGCAGCCAAGATTCCGGCTCGAACACCGGGGAGCTGTTTTTT	CASSQDSGSNTGELFF
TRBJ2-5	TRBD1	once	TRBV19	TGTGCCAGTAGTATAGAAGGACAGGGGGCGGAGACCCAGTACTTC	CASSIEGQGAETQYF
TRBJ1-1	TRBD1	-	TRBV6-5	TGTGCCAGCAGAGGACAGGGGGCTATGAACACTGAAGCTTTCTTT	CASRGQGAMNTEAFF
TRBJ2-3	-	-	TRBV5-1	TGCGCCAGCAGCTTGGATGGGGGCACAGATACGCAGTATTTT	CASSLDGGTDTQYF
TRBJ2-3	-	-	TRBV7-3	TGTGCCAGCAGCCCCATGAGTACCCGCACAGATACGCAGTATTTT	CASSPMSTRTDTQYF
TRBJ1-1	-	-	TRBV2	TGTGCCAGCAGATCAAGCCTGGGAGGCACTGAAGCTTTCTTT	CASRSSLGGTEAFF
TRBJ2-7	TRBD2	-	TRBV4-1	TGCGCCAGCAGCCAAGAACTAGCGGGAAAACTCAACTCCTACGAGCAGTACTTC	CASSQELAGKLNSYEQYF
TRBJ1-6	-	-	TRBV7-9	TGTGCCAGCAGCGCACAGGGTTTGGAGAATTCACCCCTCCACTTT	CASSAQGLENSPLHF
TRBJ2-5	-	-	TRBV7-2	TGTGCCAGCAGCTTAGAGGAGGGGGGGGGCCAGCAAGAGACCCAGTACTTC	CASSLEEGGGQQETQYF
TRBJ1-5	-	-	TRBV14	TGTGCCAGCAGCCTATCAGGAGGGGGTGATCAGCCCCAGCATTTT	CASSLSGGGDQPQHF
TRBJ1-1	-	once	TRBV7-9	TGTGCCAGCAGCTTAGAAGGGACTTTGAACACTGAAGCTTTCTTT	CASSLEGTLNTEAFF
TRBJ2-7	TRBD1	few	TRBV27	TGTGCCAGCAGTTCTGGGACAGGGGGCTCCTACGAGCAGTACTTC	CASSSGTGGSYEQYF